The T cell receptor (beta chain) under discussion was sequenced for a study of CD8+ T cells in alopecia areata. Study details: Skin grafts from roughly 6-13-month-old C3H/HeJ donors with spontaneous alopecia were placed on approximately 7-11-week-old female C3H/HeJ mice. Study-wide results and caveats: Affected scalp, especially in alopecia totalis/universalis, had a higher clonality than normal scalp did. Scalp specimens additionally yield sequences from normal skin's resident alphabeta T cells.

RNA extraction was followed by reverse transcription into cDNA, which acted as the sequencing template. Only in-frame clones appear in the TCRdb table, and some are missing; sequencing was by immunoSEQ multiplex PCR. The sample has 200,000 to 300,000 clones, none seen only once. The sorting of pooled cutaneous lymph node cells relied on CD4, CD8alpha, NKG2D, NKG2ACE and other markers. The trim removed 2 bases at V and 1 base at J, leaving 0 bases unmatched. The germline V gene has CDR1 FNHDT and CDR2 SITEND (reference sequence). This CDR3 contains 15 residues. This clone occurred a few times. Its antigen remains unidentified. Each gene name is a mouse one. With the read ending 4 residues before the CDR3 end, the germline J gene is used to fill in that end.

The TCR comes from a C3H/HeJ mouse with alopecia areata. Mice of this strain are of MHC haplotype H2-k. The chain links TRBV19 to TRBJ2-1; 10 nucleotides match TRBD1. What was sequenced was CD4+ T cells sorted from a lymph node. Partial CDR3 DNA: TGTGCCAGCAGTATGGGACAGGGGAACTATGCT. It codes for CASSMGQGNYA. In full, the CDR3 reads CASSMGQGNYAEQFF.